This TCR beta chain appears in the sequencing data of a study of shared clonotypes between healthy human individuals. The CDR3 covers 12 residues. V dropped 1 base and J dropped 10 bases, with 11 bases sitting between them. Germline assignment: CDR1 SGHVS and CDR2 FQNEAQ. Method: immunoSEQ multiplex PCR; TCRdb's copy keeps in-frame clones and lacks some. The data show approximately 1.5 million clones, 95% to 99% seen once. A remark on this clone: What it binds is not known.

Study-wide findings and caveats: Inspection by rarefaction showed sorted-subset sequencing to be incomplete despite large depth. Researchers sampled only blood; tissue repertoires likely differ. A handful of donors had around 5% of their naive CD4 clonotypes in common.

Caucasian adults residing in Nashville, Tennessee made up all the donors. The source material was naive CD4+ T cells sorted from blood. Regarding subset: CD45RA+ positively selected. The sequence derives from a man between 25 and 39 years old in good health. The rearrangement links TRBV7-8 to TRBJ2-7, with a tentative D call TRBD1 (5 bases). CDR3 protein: CASSLEGSLQYF. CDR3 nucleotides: TGTGCCAGCAGCTTAGAGGGGTCCCTTCAGTACTTC.